The 26 T cell receptor beta chains given below trace back to one sample, sequenced in a study of tumor-infiltrating lymphocytes in primary liver carcinoma. Extraction also yielded germline DNA, while blood RNA was obtained from unsorted whole blood. The investigators made TCR beta cDNA from approximately 510 ng total RNA, using a constant-region primer. Libraries for TCR beta were built through three nested multiplex PCR rounds, which together made up a slightly modified ARM-PCR procedure. TRBV1-TRBV30 forward and Cbeta reverse primers drove the first two roughly 10-cycle rounds. From the multiplex PCR reads, TCRdb called clonotypes with MiXCR, one entry per CDR3 protein. The repertoire holds nearly 200,000 distinct CDR3 sequences, with 65% as singletons. The sample comprised peripheral blood. The receptors derive from a woman aged 60-75 years with primary liver carcinoma and hepatitis B virus infection.

This clonotype showed up many times. This rearrangement joins TRBV11-3 to TRBJ2-2; TRBD2 is a possible D gene (5 bases). V lost 5 bases to trimming and J lost 3 bases, with 16 bases between them. CDR1 SGHNT and CDR2 YENEEA come from the germline V gene. CDR3 length: 16 amino acids. CDR3 region: CASSPKEARDTGELFF. In DNA, the CDR3 is TGTGCCAGCAGCCCGAAGGAGGCCCGCGACACCGGGGAGCTGTTTTTT.

The rearrangement joins TRBV5-1 to TRBJ2-2; a possible D gene is TRBD1 (6 bases). This CDR3 spans 17 amino acids. Germline CDR1 reads SGHRS; CDR2 reads YFSETQ. Trimming took 1 base from V and 2 from J, leaving 15 bases between them. This chain's CDR3 is CASSLLPGARNTGELFF. The CDR3 bases are TGCGCCAGCAGCTTGTTACCAGGGGCGCGAAACACCGGGGAGCTGTTTTTT.

This clonotype came up many times. The rearrangement joins TRBV11-3 to TRBJ2-1; TRBD2 might be the D (7 bases). The CDR3 length is 13 residues. Germline assignment: CDR1 SGHNT and CDR2 YENEEA. V lost 5 bases, J lost 9 bases, and 14 bases lay in between. The chain's CDR3 is CASSGGGGGEQFF. CDR3 sequence (DNA): TGTGCCAGCAGCGGAGGGGGGGGCGGTGAGCAGTTCTTC. The full variable domain, rest sourced from reference TRBV11-3 and TRBJ2-1, is EAGVVQSPRYKIIEKKQPVAFWCNPISGHNTLYWYLQNLGQGPELLIRYENEEAVDDSQLPKDRFSAERLKGVDSTLKIQPAELGDSAVYLCASSGGGGGEQFFGPGTRLTVL.

The genes are TRBV9 and TRBJ2-7, with D possibly being TRBD2 (5 bases). Trimming cost V 0 bases and J 2 bases, with 15 bases left between them. Germline V gives CDR1 SGDLS, CDR2 YYNGEE. The CDR3 is made up of 16 amino acids. Here the CDR3 DNA reads TGTGCCAGCAGCGTAGGGGCGGGTTTTGGGGCCTACGAGCAGTACTTC. It specifies CASSVGAGFGAYEQYF.

This clonotype was detected once. An end of the junction differs from the germline gene, which may be a read error. The chain is built from TRBV11-1 and TRBJ2-3; perhaps TRBD2 as D (6 bases). Germline CDR1 SGHAT, CDR2 FQDESV (reference sequence). This CDR3 is 15 amino acids long. CDR3 residues: CASSLAGIPPDTQFF. The CDR3 nucleotides read TGTGCCAGCAGCCTGGCGGGGATCCCCCCAGATACGCAGTTTTTT. Variable domain in full (rest from reference TRBV11-1 and TRBJ2-3): EAEVAQSPRYKITEKSQAVAFWCDPISGHATLYWYRQILGQGPELLVQFQDESVVDDSQLPKDRFSAERLKGVDSTLKIQPAELGDSAMYLCASSLAGIPPDTQFFGPGTRLTVL.

This clonotype has a handful of counts. The chain has TRBV12-3 or TRBV12-4 and TRBJ2-1; D perhaps matches TRBD2 (6 bases). V was shortened by 5 bases and J by 2 bases, with 13 bases between the two germline ends. This CDR3 contains 15 residues. In DNA, the CDR3 is TGTGCCAGCAGTAGACTTGGACTACCCTACAATGAGCAGTTCTTC. This sequence encodes CASSRLGLPYNEQFF.

With regard to this clonotype: A read error is likely, as this CDR3 ends without the conserved phenylalanine or tryptophan. The J gene is TRBJ1-6, the V gene TRBV11-2; D gene ambiguous. V lost 2 bases and J lost 10, with 9 bases in between. The CDR3 contains 13 residues. Per germline, CDR1 SGHAT and CDR2 FQNNGV. The CDR3 sequence is CASSLYPGSPLHL. The CDR3 DNA sequence: TGTGCCAGCAGCTTATATCCGGGCTCACCCCTCCACCTT.

This clonotype was observed many times. V and J are TRBV6-1 and TRBJ1-2, with no clear D. The germline V gene encodes CDR1 MNHNS and CDR2 SASEGT. Trimming took 3 bases from V and 8 from J, leaving 10 bases between them. This CDR3 is built from 12 residues. Written as DNA, the CDR3 is TGTGCCAGCAGTGATATGGGAAAGGGCTACACCTTC. Residues: CASSDMGKGYTF.

About this clonotype: A much larger clonotype is one base distant, so this may be a read error. This chain joins TRBV5-6 and TRBJ2-7; D is ambiguous. The CDR3 has 14 residues. Per germline, CDR1 SGHDT and CDR2 YYEEEE. The CDR3 nucleotides read TGTGCCAGGAGCTTGGATATCCACTCCTACGAGCAGTACTTC. Protein product: CARSLDIHSYEQYF.

V and J are TRBV4-2 and TRBJ2-1; 12 bases are shared with TRBD2. This CDR3 comprises 16 residues. Trimming at V came to 4 bases and at J to 5 bases, leaving 6 bases not matched to a gene. Per germline, CDR1 LGHNA and CDR2 YNFKEQ. This CDR3 reads CASSPTSGRLDNEQFF. For the CDR3, the DNA is TGTGCCAGCAGCCCGACTAGCGGGAGACTAGACAATGAGCAGTTCTTC.

On this clonotype: The junction departs from germline at one end; a sequencing error may be responsible. The chain uses TRBV11-1 and TRBJ2-3; no clear D gene. Germline V lookup: CDR1 SGHAT, CDR2 FQDESV (reference sequence). CDR3 size: 12 residues. The CDR3 nucleotides are TGTGCCAGCAGCGCACCCATGAGTACGCAATATTTT. Protein: CASSAPMSTQYF.

This CDR3 reads CASRSTEQETQYF. The CDR3, as DNA: TGTGCCAGCAGATCCACAGAACAAGAGACCCAGTACTTC. The chain couples TRBV28 to TRBJ2-5; D is unclear. The CDR3 contains 13 residues. V was clipped by 6 bases and J by 2 bases, with 10 bases between them. CDR1 is MDHEN and CDR2 is SYDVKM in the germline V gene.

This clonotype was observed many times. The rearrangement links TRBV29-1 to TRBJ2-7; 10 nucleotides agree with TRBD2. Germline lookup yields CDR1 SQVTM and CDR2 ANQGSEA. The CDR3 is 15 amino acids. The trim removed 4 bases at V and 3 bases at J, leaving 9 bases unmatched. The CDR3 coding sequence is TGCAGCGTTGGCAGGGGAACTAGCGGGATCTACGAGCAGTACTTC. This translates into CSVGRGTSGIYEQYF.

This clonotype was counted a few times. The chain joins TRBV5-1 to TRBJ2-5; TRBD2 aligns across 12 bases. CDR1 SGHRS and CDR2 YFSETQ come from the germline V gene. This CDR3 comprises 16 residues. V lost 4 bases, J lost 3 bases, and 7 bases stayed unmatched. The CDR3 loop reads CASSLGTSGPEETQYF. The CDR3 region has the DNA TGCGCCAGCAGCCTCGGGACTAGCGGGCCGGAAGAGACCCAGTACTTC.

The V gene is TRBV11-2, the J gene TRBJ2-5; 8 bases are shared with TRBD1. V lost 10 bases to trimming and J lost 7 bases; unmatched junction nucleotides: 20. The CDR3 runs to 16 residues. CDR1 and CDR2 (germline): SGHAT, FQNNGV. CDR3 protein: CANRCQGAPEFGTQYF. The CDR3, as DNA: TGTGCCAACAGGTGTCAGGGGGCGCCGGAATTCGGGACCCAGTACTTC.

This clonotype was seen at least ten times. This chain connects TRBV6-5 to TRBJ2-7, with D possibly TRBD1 on 6 matching bases. This CDR3 has 16 amino acids. Trimming took off 4 bases at V and 7 bases at J, with 23 bases between the two ends. The germline CDR1 and CDR2 sequences are MNHEY and SVGAGI. The CDR3 loop reads CASSSNTGTPAMEQYF. The CDR3, as DNA: TGTGCCAGCAGTTCCAATACCGGGACACCAGCTATGGAGCAGTACTTC.

The chain carries TRBV12-3 or TRBV12-4 and TRBJ1-2, with a weak D call TRBD1 (5 bases). Trimming removed 4 bases from V and 6 bases from J, with 15 bases in between. This CDR3 is 14 amino acids long. CDR3 region: CASSSQPGMHGYTF. Written as DNA, the CDR3 is TGTGCCAGCAGTTCACAGCCAGGGATGCATGGCTACACCTTC.

A remark on this clonotype: With a much larger clone just one base away, this may be a read error. The chain links TRBV10-3 to TRBJ2-1, with no clear D. Germline values: CDR1 ENHRY, CDR2 SYGVKD. The CDR3 consists of 13 residues. This CDR3 is CAISDSSLNDQFF. DNA for the CDR3: TGTGCCATCAGTGACAGTTCACTCAATGATCAGTTCTTC.

The V gene is TRBV5-1, the J gene TRBJ1-6; D not certain. Per the germline V gene, CDR1 is SGHRS and CDR2 is YFSETQ. The CDR3 consists of 14 residues. V was cut by 0 bases and J by 7 bases, with 8 bases left in between. CDR3 nucleotide sequence: TGCGCCAGCAGCTTGGAGCGCAGAAATTCACCCCTCCACTTT. Translated, it gives CASSLERRNSPLHF.

With respect to this clonotype: At one of its ends the junction is not consistent with the germline gene, which may arise from a read error. V is TRBV6-1 and J is TRBJ1-2, with D hard to call. Germline CDR1 reads MNHNS; CDR2 reads SASEGT. The CDR3 is 13 amino acids. DNA of the CDR3: TGTGCCAGCAGTGTAACTGAGGAATATGTCTACACCTTC. Translation: CASSVTEEYVYTF.

In its sample, this clonotype was seen many times. V usage is TRBV14 and J usage is TRBJ2-1; 12 bases are a match to TRBD2. V lost 6 bases, J lost 7 bases, and 4 bases stayed unmatched. Germline V gene lookup returns CDR1 SGHDN and CDR2 FVKESK. The CDR3 totals 14 residues. In DNA, the CDR3 is TGTGCCAGCAGTCCCACTAGCGGGGGGAATGAGCAGTTCTTC. Its translation: CASSPTSGGNEQFF.

A few counts support this clonotype. The CDR3 sequence: CASSPGLAVYEQYF. The CDR3 coding sequence is TGCGCCAGCAGTCCGGGACTAGCGGTCTACGAGCAGTACTTC. The chain uses TRBV10-1 and TRBJ2-7, with TRBD2 identical over 11 bases. This CDR3 comprises 14 residues. Germline-derived CDR1 and CDR2 are WNHNN and SYGVQD (reference sequence). After removal of 5 bases from V and 3 bases from J, the junction contained 3 bases not matched to a gene.

This clonotype ranks as medium-sized. The chain joins TRBV11-2 to TRBJ1-5, with D perhaps TRBD1 (5 bases). CDR1 SGHAT and CDR2 FQNNGV come from the germline V gene. V lost 5 bases and J lost 6, with 11 bases in between. There are 13 residues in the CDR3. The CDR3 here is CASSQEGRQPQHF. CDR3 DNA sequence: TGTGCCAGCAGCCAAGAGGGGCGTCAGCCCCAGCATTTT.

On this clonotype itself: The conserved closing phenylalanine or tryptophan is absent in this CDR3, likely reflecting a read error. CDR3 protein: CSVDGGGTDTQYS. The CDR3 DNA reads TGCAGCGTTGACGGTGGAGGTACAGATACGCAGTATTCT. V gene TRBV29-1 combines with J gene TRBJ2-3; D may be TRBD2 (5 bases). V was trimmed by 3 bases and J by 3 bases, leaving 10 bases between them. The CDR3 contains 13 residues. The germline gives CDR1 SQVTM, CDR2 ANQGSEA.

As regards this clonotype: Being one base from a much bigger clone, this may be a read error. The chain uses TRBV14 and TRBJ2-1; D is possibly TRBD2 (6 bases). Trimming pared 3 bases from V and 3 bases from J, leaving 6 bases between. CDR3 length: 13 residues. From germline, CDR1 is SGHDN and CDR2 FVKESK. The CDR3 sequence is CASSQRGYNEQFF. The CDR3, as DNA: TGTGCCAGCAGCCAGCGGGGCTACAATGAGCAGTTCTTC.

This clonotype was detected a few times. The J gene is TRBJ1-5, the V gene TRBV24-1, with no clear D. The CDR3 contains 16 residues. V was cut by 0 bases and J by 5 bases, with 13 bases left in between. Germline loops: CDR1 KGHDR, CDR2 SFDVKD. CDR3 DNA: TGTGCCACCAGTGATTTGCGGTCCCACCGGCATCAGCCCCAGCATTTT. Residues: CATSDLRSHRHQPQHF.